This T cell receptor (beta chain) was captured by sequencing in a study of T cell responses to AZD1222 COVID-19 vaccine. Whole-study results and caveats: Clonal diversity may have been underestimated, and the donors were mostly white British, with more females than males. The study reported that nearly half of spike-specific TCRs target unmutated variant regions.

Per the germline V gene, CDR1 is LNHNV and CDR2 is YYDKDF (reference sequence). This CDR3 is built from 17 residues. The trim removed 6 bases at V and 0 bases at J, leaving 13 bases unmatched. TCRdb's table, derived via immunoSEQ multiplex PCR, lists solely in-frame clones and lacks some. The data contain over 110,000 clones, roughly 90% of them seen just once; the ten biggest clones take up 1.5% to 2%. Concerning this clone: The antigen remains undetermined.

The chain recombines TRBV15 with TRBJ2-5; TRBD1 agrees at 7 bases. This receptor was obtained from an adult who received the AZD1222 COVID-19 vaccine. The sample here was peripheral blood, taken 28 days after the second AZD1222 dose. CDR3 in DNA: TGTGCCACCAGATCTTGGCCAGGCAGGGGGAACCAAGAGACCCAGTACTTC. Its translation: CATRSWPGRGNQETQYF.